A single sample gave rise to the 13 T cell receptor beta chains below, sequenced in a study of blood T cell repertoires in COVID-19. Clones were read by immunoSEQ multiplex PCR, and TCRdb kept only the in-frame ones, dropping some. The table has just over 150,000 clones, 75% to 85% seen once. Specimen: peripheral blood. The receptors come from a woman aged 45 to 65 with acute or convalescent COVID-19.

The gene calls are TRBV10-2 and TRBJ1-2; tentative D call: TRBD1 (5 bases). In germline, CDR1 is WSHSY, CDR2 SAAADI. The CDR3 spans 15 residues. Between the trimmed V and J ends, which lost 2 bases and 1 base, there was a span of 11 bases. The CDR3: CASSEQGPFNYGYTF. CDR3 in DNA: TGCGCCAGCAGTGAGCAGGGCCCCTTTAACTATGGCTACACCTTC.

V and J are TRBV3-1 (or the pseudogene TRBV3-2) and TRBJ1-3; the match to TRBD1 covers 7 bases. Germline loops: CDR1 LGHDT, CDR2 YNNKEL (reference sequence). This CDR3 has 17 residues. The ends lost 3 bases at V and 0 bases at J; junction bases unmatched: 8. The chain's CDR3 is CASSHYPQGGSGNTIYF. Here the CDR3 DNA reads TGTGCCAGCAGCCATTATCCGCAGGGGGGCTCTGGAAACACCATATATTTT.

The chain uses TRBV28 and TRBJ1-1; D may be TRBD1 (6 bases). The CDR3 is made up of 16 amino acids. CDR1 MDHEN and CDR2 SYDVKM come from the germline V gene. V was cut by 6 bases and J by 1 base, with 18 bases left in between. As DNA, the CDR3 is TGTGCCAGCAGGAGTTTAGACAGGACGGAGAACACTGAAGCTTTCTTT. Encoded protein: CASRSLDRTENTEAFF. Drawing the rest from reference TRBV28 and TRBJ1-1, the complete variable domain is DVKVTQSSRYLVKRTGEKVFLECVQDMDHENMFWYRQDPGLGLRLIYFSYDVKMKEKGDIPEGYSVSREKKERFSLILESASTNQTSMYLCASRSLDRTENTEAFFGQGTRLTVV.

This chain links TRBV7-2 with TRBJ2-2; D remains ambiguous. The germline V and J ends were trimmed by 5 bases and 4 bases, with 14 bases remaining between them. Germline CDR1 and CDR2: SGHTA and FQGNSA. This CDR3 has 15 amino acids. CDR3 sequence (DNA): TGTGCCAGCAGCCTGGAGCAGCCCGGCACCGGGGAGCTGTTTTTT. The encoded protein is CASSLEQPGTGELFF.

The V and J genes are TRBV5-5 and TRBJ2-3; 11 bases are a match to TRBD2. J lost 2 bases, V lost 4 bases, and 9 bases had no gene match. Germline V gives CDR1 SGHKS, CDR2 YYEKEE (reference sequence). CDR3 length: 17 amino acids. CDR3 sequence reads: CASSHYSSGGTTDTQYF. The CDR3 DNA is TGTGCCAGCAGCCACTACTCTAGCGGGGGGACCACAGATACGCAGTATTTT. Using reference TRBV5-5 and TRBJ2-3 for the parts outside the CDR3, the full variable domain is DAGVTQSPTHLIKTRGQQVTLRCSPISGHKSVSWYQQVLGQGPQFIFQYYEKEERGRGNFPDRFSARQFPNYSSELNVNALLLGDSALYLCASSHYSSGGTTDTQYFGPGTRLTVL.

V gene TRBV25-1 combines with J gene TRBJ1-2, with D possibly TRBD1 on 6 matching bases. The germline V and J ends were trimmed by 6 bases and 3 bases, with 14 bases remaining between them. The CDR3 length is 14 residues. CDR1 and CDR2 from the germline V gene are MGHDK and SYGVNS. This chain's CDR3 is CASRRTGYDYGYTF. The CDR3 DNA follows: TGTGCCAGCAGGAGAACAGGGTACGACTATGGCTACACCTTC.

The CDR3 sequence: CATSRDRTMVTDTQYF. The CDR3 bases are TGTGCCACCAGCAGAGACCGGACTATGGTCACAGATACGCAGTATTTT. The gene calls are TRBV15 and TRBJ2-3; maybe TRBD2 (6 bases). This CDR3 is built from 16 residues. Per germline, CDR1 LNHNV and CDR2 YYDKDF (reference sequence). V shed 0 bases and J shed 2 bases, with 12 bases lying between them.

CDR3 sequence: CSVASFLNQETQYF. CDR3 sequence (DNA): TGCAGCGTTGCGAGTTTCTTGAACCAAGAGACCCAGTACTTC. This chain connects TRBV29-1 to TRBJ2-5; D ambiguous. The CDR3 covers 14 residues. V lost 4 bases and J 0 bases, leaving 12 bases between the germline ends. Germline assignment: CDR1 SQVTM and CDR2 ANQGSEA.

This sequence joins TRBV27 and TRBJ1-5; TRBD1 matches 11 bases. V was pared by 3 bases and J by 5 bases, with 6 bases of the junction left unmatched. Germline V gene sequence: CDR1 MNHEY, CDR2 SMNVEV (reference sequence). The CDR3 totals 16 residues. The CDR3, as DNA: TGTGCCAGCAGTTTTAGGACAGGGGGCAGCGATCAGCCCCAGCATTTT. Protein product: CASSFRTGGSDQPQHF.

The chain has TRBV5-1 and TRBJ2-1, with 12 positions matching TRBD2. Per germline, CDR1 SGHRS and CDR2 YFSETQ. V was pared by 5 bases and J by 7 bases, with 7 bases of the junction left unmatched. The CDR3 runs 15 residues. CDR3 coding DNA: TGCGCCAGCAGGACTAGCGGGGGTCTCCATAATGAGCAGTTCTTC. Translation gives CASRTSGGLHNEQFF.

The rearrangement uses TRBV18 and TRBJ2-7; 7 nucleotides align to TRBD1. V was pared by 4 bases and J by 6 bases, with 3 bases of the junction left unmatched. This CDR3 is 12 amino acids long. Germline V CDR1 and CDR2: KGHSH, LQKENI. This CDR3 reads CASSRTGAEQYF. CDR3 sequence (DNA): TGTGCCAGCTCACGCACAGGGGCCGAGCAGTACTTC. Drawing the rest from reference TRBV18 and TRBJ2-7, the complete variable domain is NAGVMQNPRHLVRRRGQEARLRCSPMKGHSHVYWYRQLPEEGLKFMVYLQKENIIDESGMPKERFSAEFPKEGPSILRIQQVVRGDSAAYFCASSRTGAEQYFGPGTRLTVT.

The chain employs TRBV4-3 and TRBJ2-7; D ambiguous. The CDR3 covers 14 residues. V lost 0 bases to trimming and J lost 4 bases, with 10 bases between them. Germline lookup yields CDR1 LGHNA and CDR2 YSLEER. CDR3 sequence: CASSQERLRYEQYF. The CDR3 DNA sequence: TGCGCCAGCAGCCAAGAGCGGCTTCGATACGAGCAGTACTTC.

This clone was counted between two and nine times. The CDR3 nucleotides read TGTGCCACCAGTGATCCAGGGACTTCAGAGACCCAGTACTTC. Protein sequence: CATSDPGTSETQYF. The chain links TRBV24-1 to TRBJ2-5; TRBD2 might be the D (6 bases). V was trimmed by 3 bases and J by 4 bases, leaving 11 bases between them. Germline V lookup: CDR1 KGHDR, CDR2 SFDVKD. CDR3 size: 14 residues.